This T cell receptor beta chain appears in the sequencing data of a study of control samples from healthy donors and cancer patients. The method was immunoSEQ multiplex PCR; TCRdb's version includes in-frame clones alone and lacks a portion of them. This sample has approximately 220,000 clones, with 90% to 95% found just once. This CDR3 has 13 amino acids. Trimming left V 8 bases short and J 1 base short, with 11 bases between. The germline gives CDR1 SGHTA, CDR2 FQGTGA. This TCR was recovered from a man in his fifties in good health. What was sequenced was blood. The rearrangement joins TRBV7-3 to TRBJ2-5; possibly TRBD1 or TRBD2 for D (5 bases each). CDR3 in amino acids: CASGKGSQETQYF. CDR3 nucleotide sequence: TGTGCCAGCGGCAAGGGGAGCCAAGAGACCCAGTACTTC.